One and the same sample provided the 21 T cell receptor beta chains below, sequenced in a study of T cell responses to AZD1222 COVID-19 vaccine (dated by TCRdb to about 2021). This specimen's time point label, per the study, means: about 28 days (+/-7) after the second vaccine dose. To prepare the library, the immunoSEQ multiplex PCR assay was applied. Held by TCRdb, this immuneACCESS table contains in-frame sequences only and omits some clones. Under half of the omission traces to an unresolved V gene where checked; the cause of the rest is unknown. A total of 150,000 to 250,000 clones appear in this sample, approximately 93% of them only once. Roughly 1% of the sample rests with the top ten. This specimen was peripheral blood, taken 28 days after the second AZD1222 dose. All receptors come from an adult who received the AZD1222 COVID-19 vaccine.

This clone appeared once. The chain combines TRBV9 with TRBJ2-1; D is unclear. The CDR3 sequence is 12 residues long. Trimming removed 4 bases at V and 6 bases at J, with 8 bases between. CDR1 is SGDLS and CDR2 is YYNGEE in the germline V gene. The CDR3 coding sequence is TGTGCCAGCAGCCTCAGGCCCAATGAGCAGTTCTTC. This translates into CASSLRPNEQFF. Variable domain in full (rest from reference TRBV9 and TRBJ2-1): DSGVTQTPKHLITATGQRVTLRCSPRSGDLSVYWYQQSLDQGLQFLIQYYNGEERAKGNILERFSAQQFPDLHSELNLSSLELGDSALYFCASSLRPNEQFFGPGTRLTVL.

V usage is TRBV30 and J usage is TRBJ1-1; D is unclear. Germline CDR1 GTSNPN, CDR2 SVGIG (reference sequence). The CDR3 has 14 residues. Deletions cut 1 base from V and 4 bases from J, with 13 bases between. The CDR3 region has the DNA TGTGCCTGGAGTGCGACGTCCGCGAGCACTGAAGCTTTCTTT. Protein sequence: CAWSATSASTEAFF.

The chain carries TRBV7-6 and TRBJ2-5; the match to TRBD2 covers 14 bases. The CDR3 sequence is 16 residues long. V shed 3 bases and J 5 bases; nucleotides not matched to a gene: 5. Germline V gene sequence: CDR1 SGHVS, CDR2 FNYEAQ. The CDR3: CASSLRLAGGSETQYF. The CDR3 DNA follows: TGTGCCAGCAGCTTGAGACTAGCGGGGGGGTCGGAGACCCAGTACTTC.

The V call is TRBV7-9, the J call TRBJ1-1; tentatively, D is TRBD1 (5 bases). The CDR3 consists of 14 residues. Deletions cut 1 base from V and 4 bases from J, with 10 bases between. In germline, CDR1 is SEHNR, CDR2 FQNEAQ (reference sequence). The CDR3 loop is CASSLVSRGTEAFF. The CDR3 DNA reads TGTGCCAGCAGCTTAGTGTCTAGGGGCACTGAAGCTTTCTTT.

This chain's CDR3 is CASSLLRTDGYTF. CDR3 bases: TGTGCCAGCAGCCTCCTCCGTACGGATGGCTACACCTTC. V is TRBV3-1 (or the pseudogene TRBV3-2) and J is TRBJ1-2; D is unclear. V was clipped by 4 bases and J by 6 bases, with 12 bases between them. Germline lookup yields CDR1 LGHDT and CDR2 YNNKEL (reference sequence). The CDR3 length is 13 residues.

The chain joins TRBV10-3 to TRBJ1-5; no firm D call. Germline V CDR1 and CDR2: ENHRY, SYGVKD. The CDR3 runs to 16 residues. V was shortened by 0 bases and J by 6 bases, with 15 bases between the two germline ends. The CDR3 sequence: CAISESYEGFGQPQHF. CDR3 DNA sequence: TGTGCCATCAGTGAGTCGTATGAGGGTTTTGGTCAGCCCCAGCATTTT.

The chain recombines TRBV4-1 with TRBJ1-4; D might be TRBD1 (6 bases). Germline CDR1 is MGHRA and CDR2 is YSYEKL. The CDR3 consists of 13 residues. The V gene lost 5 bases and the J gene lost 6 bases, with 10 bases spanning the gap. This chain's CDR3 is CASSYRTDEKLFF. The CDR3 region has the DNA TGCGCCAGCAGCTACCGGACAGATGAAAAACTGTTTTTT.

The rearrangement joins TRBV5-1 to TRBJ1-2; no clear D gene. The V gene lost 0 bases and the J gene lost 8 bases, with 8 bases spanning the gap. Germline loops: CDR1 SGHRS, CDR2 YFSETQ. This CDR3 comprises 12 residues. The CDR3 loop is CASSLGYFGYTF. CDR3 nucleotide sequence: TGCGCCAGCAGCTTGGGCTACTTCGGCTACACCTTC. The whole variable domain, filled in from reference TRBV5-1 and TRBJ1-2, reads KAGVTQTPRYLIKTRGQQVTLSCSPISGHRSVSWYQQTPGQGLQFLFEYFSETQRNKGNFPGRFSGRQFSNSRSEMNVSTLELGDSALYLCASSLGYFGYTFGSGTRLTVV.

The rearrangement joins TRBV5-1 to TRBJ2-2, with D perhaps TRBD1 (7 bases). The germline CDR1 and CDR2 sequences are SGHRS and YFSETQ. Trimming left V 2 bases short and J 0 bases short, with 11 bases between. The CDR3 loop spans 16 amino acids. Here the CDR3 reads CASSFGGGPNTGELFF. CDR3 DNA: TGCGCCAGCAGCTTTGGAGGGGGCCCGAACACCGGGGAGCTGTTTTTT.

CDR3 amino acids: CATSRVAMTDTQYF. The CDR3 coding sequence is TGTGCCACCAGCAGAGTAGCTATGACAGATACGCAGTATTTT. The rearrangement links TRBV15 to TRBJ2-3; no firm D call. This CDR3 has 14 residues. Germline V CDR1 and CDR2: LNHNV, YYDKDF (reference sequence). V gave up 1 base and J gave up 3 bases, with 8 bases separating them.

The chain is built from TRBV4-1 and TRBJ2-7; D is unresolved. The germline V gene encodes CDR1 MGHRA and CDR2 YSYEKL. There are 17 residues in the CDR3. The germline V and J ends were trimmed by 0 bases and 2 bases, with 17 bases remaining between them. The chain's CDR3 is CASSQDLEEWLAYEQYF. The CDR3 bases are TGCGCCAGCAGCCAAGATCTTGAGGAGTGGTTGGCCTACGAGCAGTACTTC.

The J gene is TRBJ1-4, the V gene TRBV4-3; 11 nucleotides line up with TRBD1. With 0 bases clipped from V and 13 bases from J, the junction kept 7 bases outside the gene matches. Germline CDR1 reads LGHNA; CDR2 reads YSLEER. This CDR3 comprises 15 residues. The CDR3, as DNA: TGCGCCAGCAGCCAAGATTCGGACAGGGGGCCAACACTGTTTTTT. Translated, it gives CASSQDSDRGPTLFF.

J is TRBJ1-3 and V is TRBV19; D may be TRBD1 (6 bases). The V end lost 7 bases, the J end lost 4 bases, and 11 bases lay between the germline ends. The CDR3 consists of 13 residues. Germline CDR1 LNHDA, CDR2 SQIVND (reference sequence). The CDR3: CASTRDTGNTIYF. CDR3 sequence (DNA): TGTGCCAGTACGCGGGACACCGGAAACACCATATATTTT.

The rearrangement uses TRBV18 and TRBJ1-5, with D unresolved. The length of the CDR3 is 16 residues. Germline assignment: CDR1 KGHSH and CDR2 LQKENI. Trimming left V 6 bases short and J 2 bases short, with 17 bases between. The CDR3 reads CASSPLGVGGNQPQHF. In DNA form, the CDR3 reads TGTGCCAGCTCCCCCCTCGGAGTCGGGGGCAATCAGCCCCAGCATTTT.

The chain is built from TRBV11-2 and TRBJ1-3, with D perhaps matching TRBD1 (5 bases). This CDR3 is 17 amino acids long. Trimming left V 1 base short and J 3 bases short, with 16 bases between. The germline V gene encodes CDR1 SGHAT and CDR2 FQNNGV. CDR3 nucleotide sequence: TGTGCCAGCAGCTTAGTGGTCAGGGCTTCGAGTGGAAACACCATATATTTT. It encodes CASSLVVRASSGNTIYF.

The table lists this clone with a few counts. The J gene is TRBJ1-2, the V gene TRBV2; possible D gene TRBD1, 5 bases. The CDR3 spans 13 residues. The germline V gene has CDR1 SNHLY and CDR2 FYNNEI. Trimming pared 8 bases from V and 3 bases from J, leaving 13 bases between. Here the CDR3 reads CASDGRGYYGYTF. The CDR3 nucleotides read TGTGCCAGCGATGGGAGGGGTTACTATGGCTACACCTTC.

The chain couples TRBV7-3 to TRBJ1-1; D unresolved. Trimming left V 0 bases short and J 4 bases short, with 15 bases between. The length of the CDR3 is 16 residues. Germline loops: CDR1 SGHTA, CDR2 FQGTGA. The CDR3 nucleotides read TGTGCCAGCAGCTTAACGGGAGGGCGGGTTGGCACTGAAGCTTTCTTT. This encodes CASSLTGGRVGTEAFF.

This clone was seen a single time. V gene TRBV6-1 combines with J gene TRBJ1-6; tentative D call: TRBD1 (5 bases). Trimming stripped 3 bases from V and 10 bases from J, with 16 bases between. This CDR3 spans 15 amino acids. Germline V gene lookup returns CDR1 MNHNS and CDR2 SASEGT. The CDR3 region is CASSEAAGGGSPLHF. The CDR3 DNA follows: TGTGCCAGCAGTGAGGCGGCCGGGGGTGGATCACCCCTCCACTTT.

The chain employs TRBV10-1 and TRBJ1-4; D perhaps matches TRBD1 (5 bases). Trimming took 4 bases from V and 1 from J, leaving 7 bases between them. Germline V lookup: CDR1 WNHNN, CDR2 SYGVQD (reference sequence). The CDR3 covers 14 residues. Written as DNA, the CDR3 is TGCGCCAGCAGTGCTGGGGGAACTAATGAAAAACTGTTTTTT. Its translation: CASSAGGTNEKLFF.

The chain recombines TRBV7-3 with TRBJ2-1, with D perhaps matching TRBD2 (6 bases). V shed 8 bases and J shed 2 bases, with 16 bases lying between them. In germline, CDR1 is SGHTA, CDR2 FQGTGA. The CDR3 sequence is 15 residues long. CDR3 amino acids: CASGASGGAYNEQFF. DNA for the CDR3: TGTGCCAGCGGGGCGTCGGGCGGGGCCTACAATGAGCAGTTCTTC.

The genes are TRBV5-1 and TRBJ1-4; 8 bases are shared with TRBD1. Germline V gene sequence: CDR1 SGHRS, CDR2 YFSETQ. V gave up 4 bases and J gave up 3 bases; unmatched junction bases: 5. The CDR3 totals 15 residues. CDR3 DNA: TGCGCCAGCAGCCCCGGGACAGGACCTAATGAAAAACTGTTTTTT. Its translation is CASSPGTGPNEKLFF.